This T cell receptor (beta chain) originates from a study of T cell repertoires in cytomegalovirus infection. The overall study: The public TCR beta signatures pointed to both CMV infection and matching HLA type. Notes on the study in general: Within the response measured ex vivo, HLA-C-restricted CMV-specific TCR beta clonotypes were dominant. Summed frequency of public TCR beta families distinguished CMV carriers with the relevant HLA.

TCRdb recomputed calls from the reads with MiXCR, one row per CDR3 protein. The sample carries 310,000 or so distinct CDR3 sequences, roughly a sixth recorded once. The table lists this clonotype with many counts. The antigen is unknown. Germline V gene lookup returns CDR1 ENHRY and CDR2 SYGVKD. Trimming pared 8 bases from V and 8 bases from J, leaving 10 bases between. This CDR3 has 12 residues. Specimen: PBMCs. The chain links TRBV10-3 to TRBJ1-6, with D tentatively TRBD1 (6 bases). The TCR originated in a human donor in good health (CMV status not recorded). Some clones in this sample may be carry-over from other donors' samples. The CDR3 reads CAIAGVDSPLHF. The CDR3 DNA reads TGTGCCATCGCAGGGGTGGATTCACCCCTCCACTTT.